Given below is one T cell receptor beta chain in context. Its antigen is still unknown. The data belong to a study of shared clonotypes between healthy human individuals. Study information: With ages of 18 to 49, the donors were a couple of women and a few men. General study points: The sharing of approximately 5.1% of naive CD4 clonotypes was seen across a handful of donors.

Splitting of each subset's genomic DNA was done evenly across several immunoSEQ plates. Produced via immunoSEQ multiplex PCR; TCRdb's table is partial and in-frame only. The sample consists of some 2,500,000 clones, 80% to 95% of them appearing once. CD4+ cells were split into CD45RA+ naive and CD45RA-negative memory subsets. This TCR was sampled from a man between 18 and 35 years old in good health. Some clones in this sample may be carry-over from other donors' samples. Sequenced input: naive CD4+ T cells from PBMCs. Specified subset: CD45RA+ positively selected.

The CDR3 region is CARKRDTQYF. The CDR3 nucleotides read TGTGCCAGGAAGAGGGATACGCAGTATTTT. The genes are TRBV27 and TRBJ2-3, with D unclear. Germline loops: CDR1 MNHEY, CDR2 SMNVEV (reference sequence). This CDR3 spans 10 amino acids. Trimming cost V 9 bases and J 6 bases, with 7 bases left between them.